The 27 T cell receptor beta chains below were found in one sample sequenced in a study of cytomegalovirus exposure and HLA in healthy donors (dated by TCRdb to 2017 to 2019). Library preparation employed the immunoSEQ multiplex PCR assay. TCRdb took over this immuneACCESS table, retaining in-frame rearrangements with V and J assigned. Such tables are incomplete; in checked studies, under half of the missing clones stem from an unresolved V gene, and the remainder is unexplained. For this sample there are approximately 260,000 clones; around 85% appear just once. 1% to 1.5% of the sample is held by the ten biggest clonotypes. The specimen was PBMCs. These receptors came from a young woman in good health and CMV-seropositive.

The rearrangement joins TRBV5-4 to TRBJ2-7; 10 bases agree with TRBD1. CDR3 length: 15 residues. Germline values: CDR1 SGHNT, CDR2 YYREEE (reference sequence). Trimming removed 0 bases from V and 5 bases from J; junction bases left unmatched: 5. CDR3 coding DNA: TGTGCCAGCAGCTTGGGCGGGACAGGGGTCAACGAGCAGTACTTC. This sequence encodes CASSLGGTGVNEQYF.

This rearrangement joins TRBV5-6 to TRBJ1-5; tentatively, D is TRBD1 (5 bases). V shed 0 bases and J shed 7 bases, with 11 bases lying between them. Germline V gene lookup returns CDR1 SGHDT and CDR2 YYEEEE. This CDR3 spans 14 amino acids. The CDR3, as DNA: TGTGCCAGCAGCTTGGGAAGGGGAGGGCAGCCCCAGCATTTT. It is translated as CASSLGRGGQPQHF.

This rearrangement joins TRBV11-3 to TRBJ2-1, with D maybe TRBD2 (6 bases). V gave up 1 base and J gave up 8 bases, with 21 bases separating them. The CDR3 length is 17 residues. Per germline, CDR1 SGHNT and CDR2 YENEEA. The CDR3 DNA follows: TGTGCCAGCAGCTTAGGATGGGGCGGGACCGGGGACGATGAGCAGTTCTTC. Encoded protein: CASSLGWGGTGDDEQFF.

The rearrangement uses TRBV27 and TRBJ2-7, with D tentatively TRBD1 (5 bases). The V gene lost 5 bases and the J gene lost 3 bases, with 20 bases spanning the gap. CDR3 length: 16 residues. Looked up from germline, CDR1 is MNHEY and CDR2 is SMNVEV (reference sequence). The CDR3 loop reads CASSRIAGASYYEQYF. DNA for the CDR3: TGTGCCAGCAGTCGAATCGCTGGGGCATCCTACTACGAGCAGTACTTC.

The V gene is TRBV19, the J gene TRBJ2-7, with D hard to call. Trimming pared 5 bases from V and 2 bases from J, leaving 7 bases between. CDR1 is LNHDA, CDR2 SQIVND, per germline (reference sequence). There are 12 residues in the CDR3. Here the CDR3 DNA reads TGTGCCAGTAGTGCGAGCCCCTACGAGCAGTACTTC. This gives the protein CASSASPYEQYF.

This chain links TRBV5-1 with TRBJ1-2; 8 bases line up with TRBD1. Per germline, CDR1 SGHRS and CDR2 YFSETQ. Unmatched junction bases numbered 16, after V lost 4 bases and J lost 8 bases. The CDR3 has 16 amino acids. The CDR3 loop is CASSKVPPGQEEGYTF. In DNA, the CDR3 is TGCGCCAGCAGCAAGGTCCCTCCGGGACAGGAGGAAGGCTACACCTTC.

This clone was seen only once. This chain joins TRBV9 and TRBJ2-7; 8 nucleotides match TRBD2. This CDR3 is 16 amino acids long. Germline lookup yields CDR1 SGDLS and CDR2 YYNGEE. Unmatched junction bases numbered 9, after V lost 0 bases and J lost 4 bases. CDR3 region: CASSVEGSGSAYEQYF. The CDR3, as DNA: TGTGCCAGCAGCGTAGAGGGAAGCGGGAGTGCGTACGAGCAGTACTTC.

The rearrangement joins TRBV6-5 to TRBJ2-5; the match to TRBD1 covers 7 bases. CDR1 is MNHEY and CDR2 is SVGAGI in the germline V gene. The length of the CDR3 is 13 residues. After removal of 4 bases from V and 5 bases from J, the junction contained 4 bases not matched to a gene. Here the CDR3 reads CASSLQGRETQYF. CDR3 nucleotides: TGTGCCAGCAGTTTACAGGGGCGGGAGACCCAGTACTTC.

V and J are TRBV5-1 and TRBJ2-2, with 10 bases fitting TRBD2. Trimming took 0 bases from V and 6 from J; bases not matched to a gene: 8. The CDR3 spans 17 residues. Germline V gene data show CDR1 as SGHRS and CDR2 as YFSETQ. The CDR3 reads CASSLVASGSGSGELFF. CDR3 coding DNA: TGCGCCAGCAGCTTGGTGGCTAGCGGGAGTGGATCCGGGGAGCTGTTTTTT.

The DNA of the CDR3 is TGTGCCAGCTCACCGGGACAGGTCCCCGAGCAGTACTTC. It yields the protein CASSPGQVPEQYF. The genes are TRBV18 and TRBJ2-7, with 8 bases fitting TRBD1. The CDR3 has 13 residues. Trimming removed 3 bases from V and 6 bases from J; junction bases left unmatched: 4. The germline V gene has CDR1 KGHSH and CDR2 LQKENI.

V usage is TRBV6-1 and J usage is TRBJ1-1; D uncertain. This CDR3 has 13 amino acids. Germline CDR1 MNHNS, CDR2 SASEGT. Deletions cut 4 bases from V and 3 bases from J, with 9 bases between. The CDR3 is CASSVFGYTEAFF. CDR3 nucleotides: TGTGCCAGCAGTGTTTTCGGTTACACTGAAGCTTTCTTT.

As for this clone: Other DNA sequences within the sample encode an identical CDR3. V usage is TRBV28 and J usage is TRBJ2-7; no clear D. Germline CDR1 reads MDHEN; CDR2 reads SYDVKM. Trimming took off 5 bases at V and 0 bases at J, with 5 bases between the two ends. The CDR3 consists of 12 residues. CDR3 amino acids: CASSLSSYEQYF. As DNA, the CDR3 is TGTGCCAGCAGTCTGAGCTCCTACGAGCAGTACTTC.

V gene TRBV28 combines with J gene TRBJ2-5; D uncertain. The CDR3 runs to 18 residues. CDR1 is MDHEN and CDR2 is SYDVKM in the germline V gene. Trimming stripped 6 bases from V and 4 bases from J, with 27 bases between. CDR3 sequence (DNA): TGTGCCAGCAGCTTACTACCTGCGGAGAGCCCGTCGGGAGAGACCCAGTACTTC. Translated, it gives CASSLLPAESPSGETQYF. The whole variable domain, filled in from reference TRBV28 and TRBJ2-5, reads DVKVTQSSRYLVKRTGEKVFLECVQDMDHENMFWYRQDPGLGLRLIYFSYDVKMKEKGDIPEGYSVSREKKERFSLILESASTNQTSMYLCASSLLPAESPSGETQYFGPGTRLLVL.

The chain is built from TRBV15 and TRBJ2-1; 8 bases agree with TRBD2. This CDR3 is built from 19 residues. Trimming at V came to 2 bases and at J to 0 bases, leaving 12 bases not matched to a gene. The germline V gene has CDR1 LNHNV and CDR2 YYDKDF (reference sequence). The DNA of the CDR3 is TGTGCCACCAGCAGATCTACCGGGAGGGAAGATAGCTCCTACAATGAGCAGTTCTTC. As protein: CATSRSTGREDSSYNEQFF. Full variable domain (remainder filled in from reference TRBV15 and TRBJ2-1): DAMVIQNPRYQVTQFGKPVTLSCSQTLNHNVMYWYQQKSSQAPKLLFHYYDKDFNNEADTPDNFQSRRPNTSFCFLDIRSPGLGDTAMYLCATSRSTGREDSSYNEQFFGPGTRLTVL.

The V and J genes are TRBV30 and TRBJ1-4; tentative D call: TRBD1 (6 bases). CDR1 and CDR2 (germline): GTSNPN, SVGIG (reference sequence). The CDR3 consists of 17 residues. The V end was cut by 2 bases, the J end by 0 bases, with 16 bases between. DNA of the CDR3: TGTGCCTGGAGTCCCACGGACAGACCCTCAACTAATGAAAAACTGTTTTTT. This gives the protein CAWSPTDRPSTNEKLFF.

V gene TRBV6-1 combines with J gene TRBJ2-7; possible D gene TRBD2, 6 bases. CDR3 length equals 15 residues. In germline, CDR1 is MNHNS, CDR2 SASEGT. V was shortened by 4 bases and J by 2 bases, with 15 bases between the two germline ends. The DNA for the CDR3 is TGTGCCAGCAGTGGCGGGCGGGATAACCCCTACGAGCAGTACTTC. It translates to CASSGGRDNPYEQYF.

Comments on this clone: This same CDR3 is encoded by further DNA sequences in the sample. This sequence joins TRBV18 and TRBJ1-4; the D gene is possibly TRBD1 (6 bases). The V gene lost 3 bases and the J gene lost 5 bases, with 7 bases spanning the gap. This CDR3 has 13 amino acids. Germline V gene lookup returns CDR1 KGHSH and CDR2 LQKENI. The CDR3 loop reads CASSPDRNEKLFF. The CDR3 coding sequence is TGTGCCAGCTCACCGGACAGAAATGAAAAACTGTTTTTT.

The gene calls are TRBV18 and TRBJ1-1, with a possible D match to TRBD1 (6 bases). V was clipped by 3 bases and J by 1 base, with 9 bases between them. Germline V gene lookup returns CDR1 KGHSH and CDR2 LQKENI. The CDR3 totals 14 residues. The CDR3 DNA is TGTGCCAGCTCACCGATGACAGGGAACACTGAAGCTTTCTTT. Protein product: CASSPMTGNTEAFF. The full variable domain, in which reference TRBV18 and TRBJ1-1 provide the parts outside the CDR3, is NAGVMQNPRHLVRRRGQEARLRCSPMKGHSHVYWYRQLPEEGLKFMVYLQKENIIDESGMPKERFSAEFPKEGPSILRIQQVVRGDSAAYFCASSPMTGNTEAFFGQGTRLTVV.

The chain uses TRBV4-1 and TRBJ2-7, with a weak D call TRBD2 (5 bases). In germline, CDR1 is MGHRA, CDR2 YSYEKL. CDR3 length equals 14 residues. Trimming took 0 bases from V and 6 from J, leaving 12 bases between them. CDR3 amino acids: CASSQDRLAVEQYF. The CDR3 coding sequence is TGCGCCAGCAGCCAAGATAGGCTAGCTGTCGAGCAGTACTTC.

The table lists this clone with a count of one. Distinct nucleotide sequences in the sample also encode this CDR3. This rearrangement joins TRBV5-1 to TRBJ1-2, with 7 bases identical to TRBD1. The CDR3 runs 14 residues. V shed 0 bases, J shed 1 base, and the junction held 0 bases outside the gene matches. Germline V gene lookup returns CDR1 SGHRS and CDR2 YFSETQ. Here the CDR3 DNA reads TGCGCCAGCAGCTTGGCAGGGGGTAACTATGGCTACACCTTC. Its translation is CASSLAGGNYGYTF.

This chain connects TRBV1 to TRBJ2-5; the table's TRBD2 call for D was not verified on the DNA. TRBV1 is described as a pseudogene. The CDR3 length is 14 residues. The CDR3 sequence is CTSSLGSGVETQYF. In DNA, the CDR3 is TGCACCAGCAGCCTAGGTAGCGGGGTAGAGACCCAGTACTTC.

This clone has just a few counts. This rearrangement joins TRBV4-1 to TRBJ2-1; 8 positions match TRBD2. The CDR3 is 16 residues long. V shed 2 bases, J shed 1 base, and the junction held 4 bases outside the gene matches. The germline CDR1 and CDR2 sequences are MGHRA and YSYEKL. The CDR3 sequence is CASSQYTSGSYNEQFF. The CDR3, as DNA: TGCGCCAGCAGCCAATACACTAGCGGATCCTACAATGAGCAGTTCTTC.

The chain recombines TRBV2 with TRBJ1-4; maybe TRBD1 (6 bases). CDR3 length: 13 amino acids. From germline, CDR1 is SNHLY and CDR2 FYNNEI. V was shortened by 6 bases and J by 3 bases, with 8 bases between the two germline ends. The CDR3 reads CASRGQANEKLFF. The CDR3 bases are TGTGCCAGCAGGGGACAAGCTAATGAAAAACTGTTTTTT.

Turning to this clone: The junction and the germline gene differ at one end; a read error may be behind it. Within the sample, other DNA sequences also encode this same CDR3. The chain joins TRBV30 to TRBJ2-1; TRBD2 agrees at 10 bases. CDR1 and CDR2 from the germline V gene are GTSNPN and SVGIG (reference sequence). This CDR3 contains 20 residues. For the CDR3, the DNA is TGTGCCTGGAGAACCCTTCTAGCGGGAGAGGGGTTCGGCTCCTACAATGAACAGTTCTTC. The encoded protein is CAWRTLLAGEGFGSYNEQFF.

The V call is TRBV5-1, the J call TRBJ1-1, with no clear D. The CDR3 has 14 residues. Germline CDR1 and CDR2: SGHRS and YFSETQ. V lost 1 base and J 5 bases, leaving 12 bases between the germline ends. The DNA for the CDR3 is TGCGCCAGCAGCTTGAGCACTGCGGGGACTGAAGCTTTCTTT. Translating it yields CASSLSTAGTEAFF.

V usage is TRBV2 and J usage is TRBJ2-7, with a tentative D call TRBD2 (5 bases). This CDR3 region has 12 residues. Germline lookup yields CDR1 SNHLY and CDR2 FYNNEI. Between the trimmed V and J ends, which lost 11 bases and 2 bases, there was a span of 13 bases. The CDR3 is CAGGPQTYEQYF. Here the CDR3 DNA reads TGTGCCGGCGGGCCACAAACCTACGAGCAGTACTTC. The complete variable domain, with remaining parts taken from reference TRBV2 and TRBJ2-7, reads EPEVTQTPSHQVTQMGQEVILRCVPISNHLYFYWYRQILGQKVEFLVSFYNNEISEKSEIFDDQFSVERPDGSNFTLKIRSTKLEDSAMYFCAGGPQTYEQYFGPGTRLTVT.

This chain joins TRBV15 and TRBJ2-1; a possible D gene is TRBD2 (5 bases). Germline CDR1 reads LNHNV; CDR2 reads YYDKDF (reference sequence). V was trimmed by 0 bases and J by 0 bases, leaving 12 bases between them. The CDR3 is made up of 17 amino acids. The CDR3 region is CATSRDLRGSSYNEQFF. As DNA, the CDR3 is TGTGCCACCAGCAGAGATCTCCGGGGATCCTCCTACAATGAGCAGTTCTTC.